This TCR beta chain was identified in a study of T cell repertoires in cytomegalovirus infection. Study details: Evidence of both CMV infection and a matching HLA type came from public TCR beta signatures.

The CDR3 loop spans 14 amino acids. Of note for this clonotype: What it binds is unknown. One junction end does not reproduce the germline sequence, and a read error may be involved.

TCRdb re-called the reads through MiXCR, storing one row per CDR3 protein. The table includes 600,000 to 800,000 distinct CDR3 sequences, around 24% detected once. Overall study findings and caveats: CMV-specific HLA-C-restricted TCR beta clonotypes dominated the ex vivo response. Identification of carriers of CMV plus the relevant HLA was performed using cumulative public TCR beta family frequency.

V usage is TRBV5-3 and J usage is TRBJ1-5; a possible D gene is TRBD1 (5 bases). TRBV5-3 is an open reading frame, and its role is uncertain. The receptor's source is a human donor in good health (CMV status not recorded). Some clones in this sample may be carry-over from other donors' samples. Sequencing was performed on CD8+ T cells from PBMCs. CDR3 nucleotides: TGTGCCAGCAGCTCCAGGGAAGGGAATCAGTCCCAGCATTTT. Its translation is CASSSREGNQSQHF.